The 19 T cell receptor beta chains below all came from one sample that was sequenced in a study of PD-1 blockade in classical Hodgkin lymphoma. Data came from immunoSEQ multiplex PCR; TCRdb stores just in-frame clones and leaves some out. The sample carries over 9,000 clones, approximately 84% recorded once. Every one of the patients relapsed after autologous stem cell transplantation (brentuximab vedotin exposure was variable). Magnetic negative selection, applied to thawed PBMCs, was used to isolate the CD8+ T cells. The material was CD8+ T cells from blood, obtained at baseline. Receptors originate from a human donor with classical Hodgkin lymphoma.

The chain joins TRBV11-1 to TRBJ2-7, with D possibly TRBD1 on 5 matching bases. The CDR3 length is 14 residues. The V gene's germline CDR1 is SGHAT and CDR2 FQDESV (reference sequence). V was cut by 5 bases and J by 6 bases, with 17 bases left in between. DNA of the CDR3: TGTGCCAGCAGCCCCCCCGCGACAGCTGGCGAGCAGTACTTC. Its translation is CASSPPATAGEQYF.

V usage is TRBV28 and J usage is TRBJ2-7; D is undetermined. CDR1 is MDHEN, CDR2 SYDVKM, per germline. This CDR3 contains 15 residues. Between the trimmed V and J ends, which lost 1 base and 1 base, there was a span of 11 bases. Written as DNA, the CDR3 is TGTGCCAGCAGTTTATTAGGTCAGGAGTCCTACGAGCAGTACTTC. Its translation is CASSLLGQESYEQYF.

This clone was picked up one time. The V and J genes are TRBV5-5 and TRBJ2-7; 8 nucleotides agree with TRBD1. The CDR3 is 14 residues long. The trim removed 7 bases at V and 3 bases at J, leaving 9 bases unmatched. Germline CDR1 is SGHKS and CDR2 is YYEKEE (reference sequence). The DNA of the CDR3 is TGTGCCAGCTGGACAGGGCCGGGGTTCTACGAGCAGTACTTC. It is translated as CASWTGPGFYEQYF.

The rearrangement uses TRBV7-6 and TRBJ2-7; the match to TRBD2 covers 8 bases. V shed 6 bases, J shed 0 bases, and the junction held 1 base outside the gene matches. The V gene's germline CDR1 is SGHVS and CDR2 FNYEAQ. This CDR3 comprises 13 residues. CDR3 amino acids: CASSSGNSYEQYF. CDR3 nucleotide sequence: TGTGCCAGCAGTAGCGGGAACTCCTACGAGCAGTACTTC.

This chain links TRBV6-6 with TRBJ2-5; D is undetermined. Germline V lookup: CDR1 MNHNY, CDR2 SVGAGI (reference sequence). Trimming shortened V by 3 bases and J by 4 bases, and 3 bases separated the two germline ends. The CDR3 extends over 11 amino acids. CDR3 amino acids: CASSYSETQYF. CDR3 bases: TGTGCCAGCAGTTATTCAGAGACCCAGTACTTC.

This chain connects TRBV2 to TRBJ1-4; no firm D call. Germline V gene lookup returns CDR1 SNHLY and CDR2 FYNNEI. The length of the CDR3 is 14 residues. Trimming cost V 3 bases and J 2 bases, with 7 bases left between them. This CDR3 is CASSDPGTNEKLFF. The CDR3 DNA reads TGTGCCAGCAGTGACCCGGGGACTAATGAAAAACTGTTTTTT.

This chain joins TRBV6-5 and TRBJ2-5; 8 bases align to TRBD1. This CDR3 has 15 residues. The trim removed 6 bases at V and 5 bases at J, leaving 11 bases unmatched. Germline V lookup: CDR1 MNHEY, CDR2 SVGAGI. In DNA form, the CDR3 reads TGTGCCAGCAGCCGAGCAGGGGGCGTGGGGGAGACCCAGTACTTC. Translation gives CASSRAGGVGETQYF.

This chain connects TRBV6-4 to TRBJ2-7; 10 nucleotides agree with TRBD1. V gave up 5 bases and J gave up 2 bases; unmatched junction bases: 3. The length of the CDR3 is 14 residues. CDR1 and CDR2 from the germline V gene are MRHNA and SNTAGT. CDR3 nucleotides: TGTGCCAGCAGTCCGGACAGGGGGACCTACGAGCAGTACTTC. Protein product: CASSPDRGTYEQYF.

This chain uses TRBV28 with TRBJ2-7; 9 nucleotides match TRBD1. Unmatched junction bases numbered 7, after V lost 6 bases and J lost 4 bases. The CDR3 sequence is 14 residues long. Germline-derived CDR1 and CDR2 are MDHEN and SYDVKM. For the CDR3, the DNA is TGTGCCAGCAGACTACAGGGGGCAAGTTACGAGCAGTACTTC. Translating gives CASRLQGASYEQYF.

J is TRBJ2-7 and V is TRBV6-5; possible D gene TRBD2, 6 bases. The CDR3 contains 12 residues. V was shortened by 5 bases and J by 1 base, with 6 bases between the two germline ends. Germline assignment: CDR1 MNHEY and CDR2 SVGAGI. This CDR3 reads CASSGTSYEQYF. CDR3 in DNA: TGTGCCAGCAGTGGGACTTCCTACGAGCAGTACTTC.

CDR3 residues: CASPPRGVVRETQYF. The CDR3 DNA is TGTGCCAGTCCCCCCAGGGGGGTGGTCCGGGAGACCCAGTACTTC. This chain joins TRBV7-4 and TRBJ2-5; D might be TRBD1 (7 bases). The CDR3 has 15 residues. Between the trimmed V and J ends, which lost 9 bases and 5 bases, there was a span of 22 bases. Per germline, CDR1 SGHVT and CDR2 SQSDAQ.

CDR3 sequence reads: CASSRDRTVNTEAFF. DNA for the CDR3: TGTGCCAGCTCCCGGGACAGAACAGTGAACACTGAAGCTTTCTTT. The rearrangement links TRBV6-5 to TRBJ1-1; TRBD1 matches 7 bases. Trimming at V came to 8 bases and at J to 0 bases, leaving 9 bases not matched to a gene. The CDR3 totals 15 residues. The germline V gene encodes CDR1 MNHEY and CDR2 SVGAGI.

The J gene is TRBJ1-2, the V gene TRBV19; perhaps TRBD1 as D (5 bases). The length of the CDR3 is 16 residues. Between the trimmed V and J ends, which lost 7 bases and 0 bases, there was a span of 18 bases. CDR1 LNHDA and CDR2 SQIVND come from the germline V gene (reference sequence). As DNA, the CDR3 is TGTGCCAGTACTGTGGGTTGGGACCGCTCTAACTATGGCTACACCTTC. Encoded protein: CASTVGWDRSNYGYTF.

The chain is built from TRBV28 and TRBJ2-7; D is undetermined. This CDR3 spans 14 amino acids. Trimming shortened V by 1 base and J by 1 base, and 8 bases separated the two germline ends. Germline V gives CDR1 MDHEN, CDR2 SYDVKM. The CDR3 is CASSLYGLSYEQYF. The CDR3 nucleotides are TGTGCCAGCAGTTTATACGGTCTGTCCTACGAGCAGTACTTC.

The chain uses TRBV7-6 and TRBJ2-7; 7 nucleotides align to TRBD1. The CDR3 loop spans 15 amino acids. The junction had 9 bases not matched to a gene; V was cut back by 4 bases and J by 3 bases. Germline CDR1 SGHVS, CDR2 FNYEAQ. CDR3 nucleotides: TGTGCCAGCAGCTGGGAGACAGGGTCGTTCTACGAGCAGTACTTC. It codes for CASSWETGSFYEQYF.

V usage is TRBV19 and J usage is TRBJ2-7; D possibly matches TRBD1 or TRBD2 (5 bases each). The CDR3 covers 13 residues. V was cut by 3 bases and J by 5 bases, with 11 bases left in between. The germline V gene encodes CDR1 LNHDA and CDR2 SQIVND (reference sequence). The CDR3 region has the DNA TGTGCCAGTAGTATTGGGGGAGTGGACGAGCAGTACTTC. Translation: CASSIGGVDEQYF.

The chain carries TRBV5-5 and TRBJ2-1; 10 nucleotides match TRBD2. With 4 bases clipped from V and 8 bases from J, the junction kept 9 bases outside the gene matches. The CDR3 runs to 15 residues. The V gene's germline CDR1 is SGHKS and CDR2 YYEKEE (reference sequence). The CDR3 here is CASSPTSGMVHEQFF. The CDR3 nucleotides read TGTGCCAGCAGCCCCACTAGCGGGATGGTGCATGAGCAGTTCTTC.

In nucleotides, the CDR3 is TGTGCCAGCAGCCAAGGACGGCTGAGGGAAAAACTGTTTTTT. Protein: CASSQGRLREKLFF. V and J are TRBV14 and TRBJ1-4, with D hard to call. CDR3 length: 14 residues. V lost 1 base and J 8 bases, leaving 11 bases between the germline ends. Per the germline V gene, CDR1 is SGHDN and CDR2 is FVKESK.

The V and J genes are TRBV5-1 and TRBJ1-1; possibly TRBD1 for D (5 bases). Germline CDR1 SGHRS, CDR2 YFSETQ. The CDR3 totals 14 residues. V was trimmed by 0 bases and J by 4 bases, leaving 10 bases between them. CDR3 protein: CASSLVSGSTEAFF. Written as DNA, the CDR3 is TGCGCCAGCAGCTTGGTTTCAGGGAGCACTGAAGCTTTCTTT.